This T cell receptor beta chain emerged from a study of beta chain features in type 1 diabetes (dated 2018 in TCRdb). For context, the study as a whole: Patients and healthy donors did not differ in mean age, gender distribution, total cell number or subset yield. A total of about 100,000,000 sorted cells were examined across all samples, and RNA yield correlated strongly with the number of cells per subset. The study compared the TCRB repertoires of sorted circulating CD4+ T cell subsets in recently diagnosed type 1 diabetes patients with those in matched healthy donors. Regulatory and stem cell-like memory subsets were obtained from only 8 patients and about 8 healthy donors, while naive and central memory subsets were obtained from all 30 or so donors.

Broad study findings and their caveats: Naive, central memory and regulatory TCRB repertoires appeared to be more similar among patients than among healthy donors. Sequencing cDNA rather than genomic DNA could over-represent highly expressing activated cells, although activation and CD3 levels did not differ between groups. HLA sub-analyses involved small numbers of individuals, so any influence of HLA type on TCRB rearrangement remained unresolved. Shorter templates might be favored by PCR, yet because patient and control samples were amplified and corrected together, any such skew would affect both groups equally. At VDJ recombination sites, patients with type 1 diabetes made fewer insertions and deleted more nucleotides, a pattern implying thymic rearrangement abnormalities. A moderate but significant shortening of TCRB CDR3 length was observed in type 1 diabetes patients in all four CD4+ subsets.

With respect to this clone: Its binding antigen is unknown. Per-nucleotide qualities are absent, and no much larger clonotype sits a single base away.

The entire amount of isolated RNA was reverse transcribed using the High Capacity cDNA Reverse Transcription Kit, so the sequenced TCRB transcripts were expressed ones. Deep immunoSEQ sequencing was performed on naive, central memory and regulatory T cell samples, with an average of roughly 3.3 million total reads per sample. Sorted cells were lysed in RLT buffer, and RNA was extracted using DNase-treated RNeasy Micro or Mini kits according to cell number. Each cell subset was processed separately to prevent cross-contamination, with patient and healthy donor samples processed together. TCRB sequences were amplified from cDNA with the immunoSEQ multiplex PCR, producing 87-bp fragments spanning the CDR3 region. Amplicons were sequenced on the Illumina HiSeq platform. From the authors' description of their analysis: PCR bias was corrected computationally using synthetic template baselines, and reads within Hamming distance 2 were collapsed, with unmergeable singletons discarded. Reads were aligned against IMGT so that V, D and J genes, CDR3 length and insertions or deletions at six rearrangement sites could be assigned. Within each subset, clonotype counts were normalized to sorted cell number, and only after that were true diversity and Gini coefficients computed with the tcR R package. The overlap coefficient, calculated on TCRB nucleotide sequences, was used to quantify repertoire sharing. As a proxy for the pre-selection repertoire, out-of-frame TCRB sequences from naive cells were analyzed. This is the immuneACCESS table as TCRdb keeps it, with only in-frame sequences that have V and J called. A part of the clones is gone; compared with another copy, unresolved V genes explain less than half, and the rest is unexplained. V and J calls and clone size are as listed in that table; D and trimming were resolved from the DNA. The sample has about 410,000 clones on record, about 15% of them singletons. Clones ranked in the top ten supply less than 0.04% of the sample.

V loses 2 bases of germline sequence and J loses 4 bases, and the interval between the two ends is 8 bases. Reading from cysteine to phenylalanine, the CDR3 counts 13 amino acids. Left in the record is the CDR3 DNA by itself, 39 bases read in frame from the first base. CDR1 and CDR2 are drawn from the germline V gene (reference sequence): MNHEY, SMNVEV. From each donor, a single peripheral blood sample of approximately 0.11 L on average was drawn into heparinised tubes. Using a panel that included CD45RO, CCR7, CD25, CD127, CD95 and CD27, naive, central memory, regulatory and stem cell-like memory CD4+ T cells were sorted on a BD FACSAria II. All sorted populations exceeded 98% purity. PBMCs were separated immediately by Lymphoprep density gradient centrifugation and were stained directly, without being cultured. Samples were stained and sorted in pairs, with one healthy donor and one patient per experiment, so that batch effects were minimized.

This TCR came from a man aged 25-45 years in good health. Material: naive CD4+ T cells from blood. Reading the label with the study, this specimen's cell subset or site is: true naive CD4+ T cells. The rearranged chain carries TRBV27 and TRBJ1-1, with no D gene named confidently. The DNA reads TGTGCCAGCAGTTTACTAGGGAGCACTGAAGCTTTCTTT. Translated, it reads CASSLLGSTEAFF.